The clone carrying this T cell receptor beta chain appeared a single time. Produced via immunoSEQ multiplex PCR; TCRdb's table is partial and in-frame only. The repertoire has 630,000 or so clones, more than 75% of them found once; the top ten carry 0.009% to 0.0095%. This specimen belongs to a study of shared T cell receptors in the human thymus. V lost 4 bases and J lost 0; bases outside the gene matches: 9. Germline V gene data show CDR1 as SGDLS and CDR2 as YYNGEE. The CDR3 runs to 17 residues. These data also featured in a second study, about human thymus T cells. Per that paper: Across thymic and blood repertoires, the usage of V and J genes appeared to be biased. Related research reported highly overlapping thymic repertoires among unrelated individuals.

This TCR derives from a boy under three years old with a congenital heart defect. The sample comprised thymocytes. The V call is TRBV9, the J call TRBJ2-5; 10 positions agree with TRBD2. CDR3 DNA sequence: TGTGCCAGCAGCACTAGCGGGGCTAGCGGGGACCAAGAGACCCAGTACTTC. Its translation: CASSTSGASGDQETQYF. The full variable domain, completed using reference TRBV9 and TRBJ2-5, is DSGVTQTPKHLITATGQRVTLRCSPRSGDLSVYWYQQSLDQGLQFLIQYYNGEERAKGNILERFSAQQFPDLHSELNLSSLELGDSALYFCASSTSGASGDQETQYFGPGTRLLVL.